The rows below give T cell receptor beta chains drawn from one sample of a study of blood T cell repertoires in COVID-19. Data came from immunoSEQ multiplex PCR; TCRdb stores just in-frame clones and leaves some out. This table has about 120,000 clones, 85% appearing once. Sample: peripheral blood. The receptors derive from a man aged 55-75 years with acute or convalescent COVID-19. Both conserved end residues are part of each CDR3. The order of the fields is D gene, V gene, J gene, clone size, CDR3 protein, CDR3 DNA. D genes are given only for firm matches. Some rows have no size entry. The others give once, few or many, or a class for an expanded clone.

>NA|TRBV7-2|TRBJ1-6|NA
CASSRGWNSPLHF
TGTGCCAGCAGCAGGGGATGGAATTCACCCCTCCACTTT
>NA|TRBV28|TRBJ2-3|NA
CASSTSGVSQYF
TGTGCCAGCAGTACATCAGGGGTGTCGCAGTATTTT
>NA|TRBV28|TRBJ1-5|NA
CASSYDRRNQPQHF
TGTGCCAGCAGTTACGACAGACGCAATCAGCCCCAGCATTTT
>TRBD1|TRBV10-3|TRBJ2-1|NA
CAISESTGLGEQFF
TGTGCCATCAGTGAGTCGACAGGGCTGGGCGAGCAGTTCTTC
>TRBD2|TRBV15|TRBJ2-3|NA
CATSKFSGSLPDTQYF
TGTGCCACCAGCAAATTTAGCGGGAGTCTCCCAGATACGCAGTATTTT
>TRBD1|TRBV2|TRBJ1-4|NA
CASSERGRGHPNEKLFF
TGTGCCAGCAGTGAAAGGGGCAGGGGGCATCCTAATGAAAAACTGTTTTTT
>NA|TRBV19|TRBJ2-4|NA
CASSIGWRDGNIQYF
TGTGCCAGTAGTATAGGCTGGAGGGACGGGAACATTCAGTACTTC
>TRBD2|TRBV6-6|TRBJ2-1|NA
CASSSQGTSGVEQFF
TGTGCCAGCAGTTCTCAGGGTACTAGCGGGGTCGAGCAGTTCTTC
>NA|TRBV30|TRBJ1-2|few
CAWSAQRDGYTF
TGTGCCTGGAGTGCTCAGAGGGATGGCTACACCTTC
>TRBD1|TRBV19|TRBJ1-5|NA
CASSRYGQGGNQPQHF
TGTGCCAGTAGTCGTTACGGACAGGGAGGGAATCAGCCCCAGCATTTT
>NA|TRBV27|TRBJ1-1|once
CASSFLRAGRDTEAFF
TGTGCCAGCAGTTTTTTGAGAGCGGGTAGGGACACTGAAGCTTTCTTT
>TRBD1|TRBV7-9|TRBJ1-2|once
CASRETGTHYGYTF
TGTGCCAGCAGAGAGACAGGGACCCACTATGGCTACACCTTC
>NA|TRBV7-2|TRBJ1-6|NA
CASRLRLNNSPLHF
TGTGCCAGCAGACTAAGGTTAAATAATTCACCCCTCCACTTT
>TRBD1|TRBV6-6|TRBJ2-7|NA
CASTSAGQGIYEQYF
TGTGCCAGCACCTCGGCGGGACAGGGAATCTACGAGCAGTACTTC
>NA|TRBV4-2|TRBJ1-3|NA
CASSQDMAVSGNTIYF
TGTGCCAGCAGCCAAGATATGGCAGTCTCTGGAAACACCATATATTTT
>TRBD1|TRBV7-2|TRBJ1-5|NA
CASSPTGGNQPQHF
TGTGCCAGCAGCCCCACAGGGGGCAATCAGCCCCAGCATTTT
>TRBD1|TRBV29-1|TRBJ1-1|NA
CSGGTGVGRDTEAFF
TGCAGCGGCGGGACAGGCGTCGGACGGGACACTGAAGCTTTCTTT
>NA|TRBV4-3|TRBJ1-3|NA
CASSQALPDSGNTIYF
TGCGCCAGCAGCCAAGCGCTGCCAGACTCTGGAAACACCATATATTTT
>NA|TRBV30|TRBJ1-3|NA
CAWSSPGYHSGNTIYF
TGTGCCTGGAGTTCGCCAGGGTACCACTCTGGAAACACCATATATTTT
>TRBD1|TRBV28|TRBJ2-7|once
CASSLRQGRFEQYF
TGTGCCAGCAGTTTAAGACAGGGGAGATTCGAGCAGTACTTC
>TRBD2|TRBV5-6|TRBJ2-4|NA
CASSLGTSGSLIQYF
TGTGCCAGCAGCTTGGGGACTAGCGGGAGTCTCATTCAGTACTTC
>NA|TRBV7-2|TRBJ2-2|NA
CASSLDRSSTGELFF
TGTGCCAGCAGCCTAGACAGGTCGAGCACCGGGGAGCTGTTTTTT